Sequencing of this T cell receptor beta chain was carried out in a study of blood T cell repertoires in COVID-19 (dated by TCRdb to the early 2020s). Notes on the research overall: Samples covering the acute and convalescent phases of COVID-19 were provided by collaborators in the United States, Italy and Spain. Subjects who had been exposed to COVID-19, were actively infected with it, or had recovered from it provided the deeply sampled blood TCRbeta repertoires that made up the dataset. The repertoires were released in a freely available public database intended as a resource for research on the immune response to SARS-CoV-2. HLA class I and class II types, where available, came from metadata supplied by the sample provider rather than from assay-based typing. The sample metadata nearly always contained a de-identified subject ID, COVID-19 status, age in years and sex. Samples were obtained from the ongoing ImmuneRACE study (first 160 participants) and from about 1,300 subjects provided by 6 global collaborators. The material from the prospective study consisted of cDNA or gDNA derived from T cells, B-cell-depleted T cells, or PBMCs. Results the study describes overall, beyond this receptor: The quantity of clinical and demographic metadata differed by source and by participant and was supplied without curation.

TCRbeta CDR3 regions were amplified from genomic DNA using the immunoSEQ Assay, a bias-controlled multiplex PCR. The authors' pipeline ran thus. Within the assay, amplification of reference gene primers was used to estimate how many nucleated cells each sample contained. Sequence reads were collapsed and filtered to measure the absolute abundance of every unique TCRbeta CDR3 rearrangement. For each sample, productive Simpson clonality was calculated as the square root of Simpson's diversity index across productive rearrangements. In TCRdb, the immuneACCESS table is reduced to in-frame sequences with V and J assigned. These tables do not hold every clone; where another copy was compared, an unresolved V gene accounts for under half, and the others remain unexplained. V and J calls and clone size are as listed in that table; D and trimming were resolved from the DNA. In this sample the table shows roughly 280,000 clones, around four fifths of which occur a single time. The ten largest clonotypes hold less than 5% of the sample.

Whole blood was collected in K2EDTA tubes by collaborating institutions according to the institutions' own protocols. For TCRbeta analysis, collaborators shipped samples as frozen whole blood, isolated PBMCs, or DNA extracted from either of those sample types. Trimming accounts for 1 base at V and 4 bases at J, while the number of junction bases matched to no gene is 16. The CDR3 has 18 amino acids, counting the end cysteine and phenylalanine. Only the CDR3 part of the read is kept: 54 bases, read in frame from the first base. CDR1 LGHDT and CDR2 YNNKEL are derived from the germline V gene (reference sequence). With regard to this clone: There is no known antigen for this receptor. Per-nucleotide qualities are absent, and no much larger clonotype sits a single base away.

The sequence is built from TRBV3-1 (or the pseudogene TRBV3-2) and TRBJ2-7, with TRBD1 identical over 7 junction bases. The source is a man in his 60s with acute or convalescent COVID-19. Sequencing input: peripheral blood. The DNA is TGTGCCAGCAGCCAAGCTAGGGTATCACAGGGGTTTTCTTACGAGCAGTACTTC. Translated, it gives CASSQARVSQGFSYEQYF.